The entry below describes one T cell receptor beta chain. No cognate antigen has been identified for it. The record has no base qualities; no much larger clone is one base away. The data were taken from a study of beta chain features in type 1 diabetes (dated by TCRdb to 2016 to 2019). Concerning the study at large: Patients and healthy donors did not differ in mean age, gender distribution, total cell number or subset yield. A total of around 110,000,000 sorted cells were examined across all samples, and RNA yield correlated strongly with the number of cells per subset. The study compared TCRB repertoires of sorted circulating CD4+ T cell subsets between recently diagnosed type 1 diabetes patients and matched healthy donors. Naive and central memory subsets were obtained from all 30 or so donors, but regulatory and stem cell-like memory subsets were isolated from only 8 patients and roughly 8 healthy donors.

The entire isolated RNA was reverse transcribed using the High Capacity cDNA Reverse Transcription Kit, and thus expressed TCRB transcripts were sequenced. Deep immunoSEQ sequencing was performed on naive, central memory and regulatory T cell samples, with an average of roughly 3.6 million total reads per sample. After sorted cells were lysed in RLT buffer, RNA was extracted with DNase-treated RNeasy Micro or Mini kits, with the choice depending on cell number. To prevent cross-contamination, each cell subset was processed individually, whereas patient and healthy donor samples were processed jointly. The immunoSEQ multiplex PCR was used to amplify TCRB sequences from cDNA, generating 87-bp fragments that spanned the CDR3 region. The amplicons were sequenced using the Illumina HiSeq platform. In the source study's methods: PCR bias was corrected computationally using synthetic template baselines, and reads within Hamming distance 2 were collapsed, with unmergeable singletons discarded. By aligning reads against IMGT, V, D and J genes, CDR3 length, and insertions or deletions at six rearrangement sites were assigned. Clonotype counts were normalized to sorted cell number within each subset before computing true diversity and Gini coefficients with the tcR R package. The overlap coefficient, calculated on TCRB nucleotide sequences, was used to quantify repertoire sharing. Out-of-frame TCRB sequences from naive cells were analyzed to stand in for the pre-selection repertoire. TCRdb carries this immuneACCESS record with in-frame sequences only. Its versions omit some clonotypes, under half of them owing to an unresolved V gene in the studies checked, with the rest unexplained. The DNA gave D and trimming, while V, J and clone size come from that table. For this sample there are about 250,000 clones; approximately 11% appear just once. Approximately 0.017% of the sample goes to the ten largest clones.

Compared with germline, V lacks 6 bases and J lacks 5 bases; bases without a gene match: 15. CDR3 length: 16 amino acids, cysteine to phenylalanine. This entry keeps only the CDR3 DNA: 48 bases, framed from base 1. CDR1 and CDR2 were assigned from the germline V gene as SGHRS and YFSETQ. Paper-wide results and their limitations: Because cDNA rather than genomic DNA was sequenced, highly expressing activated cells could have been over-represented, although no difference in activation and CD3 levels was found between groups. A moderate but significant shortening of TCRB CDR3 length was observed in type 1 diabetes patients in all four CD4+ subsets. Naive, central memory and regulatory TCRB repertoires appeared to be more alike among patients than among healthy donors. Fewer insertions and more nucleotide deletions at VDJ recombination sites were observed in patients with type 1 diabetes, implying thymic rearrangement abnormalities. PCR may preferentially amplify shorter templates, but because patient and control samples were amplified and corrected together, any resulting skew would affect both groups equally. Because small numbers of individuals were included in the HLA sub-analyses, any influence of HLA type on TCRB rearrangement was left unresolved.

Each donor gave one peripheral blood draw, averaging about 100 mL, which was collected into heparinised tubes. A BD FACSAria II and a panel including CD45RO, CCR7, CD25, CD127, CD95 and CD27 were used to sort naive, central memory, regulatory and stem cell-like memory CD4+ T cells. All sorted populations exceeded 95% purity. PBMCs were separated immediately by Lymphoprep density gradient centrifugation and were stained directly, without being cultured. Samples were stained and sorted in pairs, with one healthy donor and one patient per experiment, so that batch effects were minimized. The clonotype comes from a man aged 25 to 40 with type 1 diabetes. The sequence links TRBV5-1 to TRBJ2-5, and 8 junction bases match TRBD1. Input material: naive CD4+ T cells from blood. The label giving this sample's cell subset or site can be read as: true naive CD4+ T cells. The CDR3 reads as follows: CASKGQGRRHRETQYF. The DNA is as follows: TGCGCCAGCAAAGGACAGGGACGAAGGCACCGGGAGACCCAGTACTTC.